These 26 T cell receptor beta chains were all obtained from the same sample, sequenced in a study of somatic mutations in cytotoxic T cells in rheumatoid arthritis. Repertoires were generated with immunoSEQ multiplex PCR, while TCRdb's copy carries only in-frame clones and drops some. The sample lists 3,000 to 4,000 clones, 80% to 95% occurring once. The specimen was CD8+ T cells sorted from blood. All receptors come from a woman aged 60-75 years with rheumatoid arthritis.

CDR3 amino acids: CASSAGRLNEKLFF. DNA for the CDR3: TGTGCCAGCAGCGCCGGGAGGCTTAATGAAAAACTGTTTTTT. V gene TRBV6-5 combines with J gene TRBJ1-4; D is undetermined. CDR1 MNHEY and CDR2 SVGAGI come from the germline V gene. The V and J ends lost 6 bases and 4 bases respectively, with 12 bases between them. This CDR3 has 14 amino acids.

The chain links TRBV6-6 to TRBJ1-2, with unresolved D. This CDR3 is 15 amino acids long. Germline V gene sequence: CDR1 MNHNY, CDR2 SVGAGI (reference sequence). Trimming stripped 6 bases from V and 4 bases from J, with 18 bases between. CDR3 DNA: TGTGCCAGCAGACCACGAGGACTGGGCAGCTATGGCTACACCTTC. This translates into CASRPRGLGSYGYTF.

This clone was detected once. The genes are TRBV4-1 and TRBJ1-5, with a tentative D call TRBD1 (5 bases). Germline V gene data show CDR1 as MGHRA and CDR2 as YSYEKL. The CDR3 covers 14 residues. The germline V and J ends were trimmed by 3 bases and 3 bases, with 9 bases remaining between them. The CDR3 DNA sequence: TGCGCCAGCAGCCATGGGGGGAACAATCAGCCCCAGCATTTT. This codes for CASSHGGNNQPQHF.

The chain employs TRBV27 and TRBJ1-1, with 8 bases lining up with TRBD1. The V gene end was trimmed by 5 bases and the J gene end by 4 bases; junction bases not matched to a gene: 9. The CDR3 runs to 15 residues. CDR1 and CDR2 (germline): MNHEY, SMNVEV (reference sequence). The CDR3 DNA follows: TGTGCCAGCAGTCCCTCGACAGGGGCGCCCACTGAAGCTTTCTTT. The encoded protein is CASSPSTGAPTEAFF.

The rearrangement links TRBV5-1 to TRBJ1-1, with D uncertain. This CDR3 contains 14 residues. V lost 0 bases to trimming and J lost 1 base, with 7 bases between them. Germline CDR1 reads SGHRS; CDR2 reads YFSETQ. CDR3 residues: CASSLAPGNTEAFF. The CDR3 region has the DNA TGCGCCAGCAGCTTGGCGCCAGGGAACACTGAAGCTTTCTTT.

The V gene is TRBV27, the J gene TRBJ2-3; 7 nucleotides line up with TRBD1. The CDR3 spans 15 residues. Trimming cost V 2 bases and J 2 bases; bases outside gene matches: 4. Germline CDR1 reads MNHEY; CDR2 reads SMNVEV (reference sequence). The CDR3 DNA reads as TGTGCCAGCAGTTTAGCAGGGGGAATCACAGATACGCAGTATTTT. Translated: CASSLAGGITDTQYF.

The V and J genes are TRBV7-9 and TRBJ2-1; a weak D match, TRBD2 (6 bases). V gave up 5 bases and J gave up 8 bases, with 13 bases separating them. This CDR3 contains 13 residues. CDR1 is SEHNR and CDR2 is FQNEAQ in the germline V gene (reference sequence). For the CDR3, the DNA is TGTGCCAGCAGCCCCTGGGGCGGGGATGAGCAGTTCTTC. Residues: CASSPWGGDEQFF.

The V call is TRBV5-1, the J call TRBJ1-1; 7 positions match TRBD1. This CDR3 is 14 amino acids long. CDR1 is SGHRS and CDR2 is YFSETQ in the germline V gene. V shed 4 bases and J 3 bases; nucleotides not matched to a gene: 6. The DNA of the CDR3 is TGCGCCAGCAGCCAAAACAGGGGTCACACTGAAGCTTTCTTT. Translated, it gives CASSQNRGHTEAFF.

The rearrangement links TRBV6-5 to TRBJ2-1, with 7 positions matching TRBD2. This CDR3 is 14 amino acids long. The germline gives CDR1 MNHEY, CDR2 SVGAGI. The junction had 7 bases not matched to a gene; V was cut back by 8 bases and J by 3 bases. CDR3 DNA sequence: TGTGCCAGCGGCGGGGGAGGCCTCTACAATGAGCAGTTCTTC. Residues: CASGGGGLYNEQFF.

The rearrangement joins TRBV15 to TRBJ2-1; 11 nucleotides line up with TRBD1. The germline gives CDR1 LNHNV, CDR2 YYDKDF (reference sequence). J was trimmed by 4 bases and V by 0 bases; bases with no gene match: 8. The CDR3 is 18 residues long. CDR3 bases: TGTGCCACCAGCAGAGATTTTGCTTGGGACAGGGGGTACAATGAGCAGTTCTTC. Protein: CATSRDFAWDRGYNEQFF.

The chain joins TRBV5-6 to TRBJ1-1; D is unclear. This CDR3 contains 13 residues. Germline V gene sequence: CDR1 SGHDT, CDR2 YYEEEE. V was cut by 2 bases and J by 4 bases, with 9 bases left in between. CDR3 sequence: CASSFTLSTEAFF. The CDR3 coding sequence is TGTGCCAGCAGCTTTACCCTAAGCACTGAAGCTTTCTTT. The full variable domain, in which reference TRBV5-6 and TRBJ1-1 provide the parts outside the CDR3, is DAGVTQSPTHLIKTRGQQVTLRCSPKSGHDTVSWYQQALGQGPQFIFQYYEEEERQRGNFPDRFSGHQFPNYSSELNVNALLLGDSALYLCASSFTLSTEAFFGQGTRLTVV.

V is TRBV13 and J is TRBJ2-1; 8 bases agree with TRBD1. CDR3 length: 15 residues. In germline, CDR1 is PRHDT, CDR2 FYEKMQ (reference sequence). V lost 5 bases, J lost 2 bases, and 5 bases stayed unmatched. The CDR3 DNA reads TGTGCCAGCAGCCCGGACAGGGATCCCTACAATGAGCAGTTCTTC. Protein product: CASSPDRDPYNEQFF.

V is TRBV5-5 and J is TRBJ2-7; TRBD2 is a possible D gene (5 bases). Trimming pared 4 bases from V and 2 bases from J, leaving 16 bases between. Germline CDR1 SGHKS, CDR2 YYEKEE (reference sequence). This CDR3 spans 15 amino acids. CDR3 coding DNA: TGTGCCAGCAGCCCGAGGGAGACATTCACCTACGAGCAGTACGTC. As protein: CASSPRETFTYEQYV.

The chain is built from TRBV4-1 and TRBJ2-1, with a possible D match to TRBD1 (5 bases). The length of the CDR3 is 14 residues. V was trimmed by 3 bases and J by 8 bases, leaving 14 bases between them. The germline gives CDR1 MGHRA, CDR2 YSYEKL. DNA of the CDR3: TGCGCCAGCAGCCAGCAGGGATTTCTTGATGAGCAGTTCTTC. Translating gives CASSQQGFLDEQFF.

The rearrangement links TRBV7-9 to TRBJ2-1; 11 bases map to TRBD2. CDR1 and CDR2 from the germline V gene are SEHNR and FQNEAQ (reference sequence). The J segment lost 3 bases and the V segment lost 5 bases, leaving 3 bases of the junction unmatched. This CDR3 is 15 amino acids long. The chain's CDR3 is CASSTGLAGYNEQFF. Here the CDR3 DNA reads TGTGCCAGCAGCACCGGACTAGCGGGCTACAATGAGCAGTTCTTC.

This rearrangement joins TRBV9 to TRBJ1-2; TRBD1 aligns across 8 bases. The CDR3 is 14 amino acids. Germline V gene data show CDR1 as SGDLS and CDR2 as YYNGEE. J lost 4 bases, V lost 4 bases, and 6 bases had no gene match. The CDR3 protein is CASSPGQGGYGYTF. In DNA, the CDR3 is TGTGCCAGCAGCCCCGGACAGGGCGGCTATGGCTACACCTTC.

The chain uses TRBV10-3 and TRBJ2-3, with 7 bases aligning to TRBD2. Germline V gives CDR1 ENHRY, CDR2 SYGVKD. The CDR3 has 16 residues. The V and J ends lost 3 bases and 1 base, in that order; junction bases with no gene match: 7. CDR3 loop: CAISDSGGSGTDTQYF. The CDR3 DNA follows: TGTGCCATCAGTGACTCGGGCGGGAGCGGCACAGATACGCAGTATTTT.

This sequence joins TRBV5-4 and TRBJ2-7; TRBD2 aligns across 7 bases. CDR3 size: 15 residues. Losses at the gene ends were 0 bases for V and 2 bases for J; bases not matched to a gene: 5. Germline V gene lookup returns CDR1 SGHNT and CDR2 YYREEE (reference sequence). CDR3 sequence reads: CASSLGASGAYEQYF. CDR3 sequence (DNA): TGTGCCAGCAGCTTGGGGGCTAGCGGCGCCTACGAGCAGTACTTC.

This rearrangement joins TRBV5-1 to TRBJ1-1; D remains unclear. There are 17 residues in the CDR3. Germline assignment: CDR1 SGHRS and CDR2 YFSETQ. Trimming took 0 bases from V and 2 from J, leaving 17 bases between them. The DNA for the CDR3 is TGCGCCAGCAGCTTGGGCCCTAACTACGGGAAAAACACTGAAGCTTTCTTT. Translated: CASSLGPNYGKNTEAFF.

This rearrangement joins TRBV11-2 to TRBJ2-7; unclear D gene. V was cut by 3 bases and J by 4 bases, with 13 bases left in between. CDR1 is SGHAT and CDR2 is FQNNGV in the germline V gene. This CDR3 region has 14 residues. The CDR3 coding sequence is TGTGCCAGCAGCTTCTTTTCCGGTTCTTACGAGCAGTACTTC. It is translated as CASSFFSGSYEQYF. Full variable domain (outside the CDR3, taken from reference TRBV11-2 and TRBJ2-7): EAGVAQSPRYKIIEKRQSVAFWCNPISGHATLYWYQQILGQGPKLLIQFQNNGVVDDSQLPKDRFSAERLKGVDSTLKIQPAKLEDSAVYLCASSFFSGSYEQYFGPGTRLTVT.

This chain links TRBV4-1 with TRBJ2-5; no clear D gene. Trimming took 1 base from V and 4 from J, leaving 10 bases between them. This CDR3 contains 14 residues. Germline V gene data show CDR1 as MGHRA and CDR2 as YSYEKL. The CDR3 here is CASSQVPARETQYF. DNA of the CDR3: TGCGCCAGCAGCCAAGTTCCAGCGCGAGAGACCCAGTACTTC.

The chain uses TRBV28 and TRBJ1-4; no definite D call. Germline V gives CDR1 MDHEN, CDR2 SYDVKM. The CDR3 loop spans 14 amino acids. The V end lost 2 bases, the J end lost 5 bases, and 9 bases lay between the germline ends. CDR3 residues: CASSLPELNEKLFF. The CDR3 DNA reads TGTGCCAGCAGTTTACCGGAGCTGAATGAAAAACTGTTTTTT.

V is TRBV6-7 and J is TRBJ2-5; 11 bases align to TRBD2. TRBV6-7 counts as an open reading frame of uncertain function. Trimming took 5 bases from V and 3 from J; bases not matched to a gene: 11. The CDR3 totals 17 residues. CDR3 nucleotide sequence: TGTGCCAGCAGTCCAAACCTCCGACTAGCGGGAAAAGAGACCCAGTACTTC. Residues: CASSPNLRLAGKETQYF.

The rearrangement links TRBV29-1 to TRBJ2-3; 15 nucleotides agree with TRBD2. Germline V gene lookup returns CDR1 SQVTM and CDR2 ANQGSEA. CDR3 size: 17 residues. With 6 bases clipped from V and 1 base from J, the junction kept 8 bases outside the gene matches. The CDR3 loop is CSVGTSGGLGGTDTQYF. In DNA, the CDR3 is TGCAGCGTGGGGACTAGCGGGGGGTTGGGGGGCACAGATACGCAGTATTTT.

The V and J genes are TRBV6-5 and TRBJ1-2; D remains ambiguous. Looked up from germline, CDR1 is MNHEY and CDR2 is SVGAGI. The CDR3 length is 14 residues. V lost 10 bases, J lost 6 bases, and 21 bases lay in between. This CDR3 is CATRPLWLGDGYTF. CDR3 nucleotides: TGTGCCACTCGCCCTCTTTGGCTGGGAGATGGCTACACCTTC.

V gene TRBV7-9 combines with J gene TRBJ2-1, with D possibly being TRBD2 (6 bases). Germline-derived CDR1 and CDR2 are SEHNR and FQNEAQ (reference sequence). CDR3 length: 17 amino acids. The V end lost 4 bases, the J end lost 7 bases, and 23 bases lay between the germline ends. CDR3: CASSWLGLGGRGNEQFF. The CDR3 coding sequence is TGTGCCAGCAGCTGGCTCGGGCTGGGCGGTCGGGGGAATGAGCAGTTCTTC.